Sequencing of this T cell receptor (beta chain) was carried out in a study of CXCR3-negative and CXCR3-positive naive CD8 T cells. The CDR3 totals 16 residues. Germline V gene lookup returns CDR1 DFQATT and CDR2 SNEGSKA (reference sequence). Each TRB cDNA library was prepared by 5' RACE (with UMI labels). No DNA is given; TCRdb re-called the 5' RACE reads and lists each CDR3 protein once. This sample contains tens of thousands of distinct CDR3 sequences. The TCR sequence derives from a human donor in good health. Some clones in this sample may be carry-over from other donors' samples. The rearrangement uses TRBV20-1 and TRBJ2-1; the D call from TCRdb, TRBD2, cannot be confirmed without DNA. The sequenced sample was naive CXCR3- CD8+ T cells from blood. As to subset: CD45RO-CCR7+CD27+CD95- naive CD8+ T cells lacking CXCR3 (TNR3-). The CDR3 spells CSASGGTSGGFNEQFF.